The next 27 T cell receptor beta chains were all read from a single sample in a study of blood T cells in healthy people across ages (dated by TCRdb to the mid-2010s). Libraries were built with 5' RACE. The data were produced on an Illumina HiSeq 2500. A second PCR of roughly 7 to 12 cycles was run with a J-beta primer mix and a sample-barcoded 5' primer. The raw public reads went through TCRdb reprocessing: fastp at Q25, MiXCR clone calling, in-frame beta chains kept. Merged by CDR3 protein, the rows form single entries marked with the most common genes and DNA. In this sample the table shows some 900,000 distinct CDR3 sequences, around 30% of which occur a single time. The leading ten clones occupy 15% to 20% of the sample. Sequencing used blood. The receptors stem from a woman at least 80 years old in good health.

At least ten counts were recorded for this clonotype. The J gene is TRBJ2-5, the V gene TRBV3-1; possibly TRBD1 for D (6 bases). The V gene lost 1 base and the J gene lost 11 bases, with 11 bases spanning the gap. Germline lookup yields CDR1 LGHDT and CDR2 YNNKEL (reference sequence). The CDR3 length is 12 residues. The CDR3 sequence: CASSQGSGAQYF. Here the CDR3 DNA reads TGTGCCAGCAGCCAAGGGTCAGGGGCGCAGTACTTC.

This clonotype was recorded at least ten times. This chain connects TRBV7-2 to TRBJ2-3, with TRBD1 matching 7 bases. The germline CDR1 and CDR2 sequences are SGHTA and FQGNSA. There are 15 residues in the CDR3. V trimming: 2 bases; J trimming: 6 bases; junction bases outside the gene matches: 8. The chain's CDR3 is CASSLTAGGPDTQYF. The CDR3 DNA reads as TGTGCCAGCAGCTTAACGGCAGGGGGTCCGGATACGCAGTATTTT.

This clonotype was detected many times. The chain combines TRBV11-2 with TRBJ2-1; TRBD1 aligns across 8 bases. The CDR3 loop spans 18 amino acids. In germline, CDR1 is SGHAT, CDR2 FQNNGV. V lost 8 bases to trimming and J lost 6 bases; unmatched junction nucleotides: 21. The CDR3: CASRAPSTGTGRGNEQFF. The DNA for the CDR3 is TGTGCCAGCCGTGCACCATCGACCGGGACAGGACGGGGCAATGAGCAGTTCTTC. Combining the CDR3 with reference TRBV11-2 and TRBJ2-1 gives the whole variable domain EAGVAQSPRYKIIEKRQSVAFWCNPISGHATLYWYQQILGQGPKLLIQFQNNGVVDDSQLPKDRFSAERLKGVDSTLKIQPAKLEDSAVYLCASRAPSTGTGRGNEQFFGPGTRLTVL.

This clonotype has at least ten counts. The chain recombines TRBV7-8 with TRBJ2-5; unclear D gene. The CDR3 has 13 residues. The V end was cut by 1 base, the J end by 3 bases, with 6 bases between. Germline CDR1 and CDR2: SGHVS and FQNEAQ. CDR3 region: CASSLVPEETQYF. The CDR3 DNA is TGTGCCAGCAGCTTAGTCCCGGAAGAGACCCAGTACTTC.

This clonotype was observed many times. The rearrangement links TRBV12-3 or TRBV12-4 to TRBJ2-7; 8 nucleotides align to TRBD1. The V segment lost 5 bases and the J segment 3 bases; nucleotides outside the gene matches: 3. This CDR3 has 13 amino acids. CDR3 DNA: TGTGCCAGCAGTCGCACAGGGGGCTACGAGCAGTACTTC. It codes for CASSRTGGYEQYF.

On this clonotype: This clone may be a read error of a much larger clone one base away. The chain has TRBV6-2 or TRBV6-3 and TRBJ2-3, with a possible D match to TRBD1 (5 bases). The CDR3 runs 14 residues. The germline V and J ends were trimmed by 5 bases and 10 bases, with 19 bases remaining between them. Germline V gene sequence: CDR1 MNHEY, CDR2 SVGEGT. The CDR3 DNA reads TGTGCCAGCAGTCTCCCGGACACGTGGAGCGCGCAGTATTTT. Protein: CASSLPDTWSAQYF.

The chain joins TRBV10-3 to TRBJ1-5, with 7 bases aligning to TRBD1. With V trimmed by 8 bases and J by 4 bases, 14 bases remained unmatched. The germline V gene encodes CDR1 ENHRY and CDR2 SYGVKD. The CDR3 totals 16 residues. CDR3 DNA: TGTGCCATCGCCTCGGTCCGGGACAGTGAAAATCAGCCCCAGCATTTT. This encodes CAIASVRDSENQPQHF.

A remark on this clonotype: A much larger clone is a single base away; this may be a read error. The V gene is TRBV27, the J gene TRBJ2-7, with D perhaps TRBD2 (5 bases). V lost 2 bases to trimming and J lost 2 bases, with 13 bases between them. The CDR3 runs to 15 residues. The germline V gene encodes CDR1 MNHEY and CDR2 SMNVEV (reference sequence). The CDR3 region is CASSLGRLRTYEQYF. In DNA form, the CDR3 reads TGTGCCAGCAGTTTAGGGAGACTGAGGACCTACGAGCAGTACTTC.

The chain has TRBV18 and TRBJ2-2; 7 bases agree with TRBD1. Germline V gives CDR1 KGHSH, CDR2 LQKENI. There are 14 residues in the CDR3. Germline trimming cut 5 bases from V and 4 bases from J; bases unmatched to any gene: 4. CDR3 residues: CASSANRGTGELFF. DNA for the CDR3: TGTGCCAGCTCAGCCAACAGGGGCACCGGGGAGCTGTTTTTT.

This clonotype was observed many times. The V and J genes are TRBV10-3 and TRBJ1-4; D remains unclear. CDR1 is ENHRY and CDR2 is SYGVKD in the germline V gene. The CDR3 totals 14 residues. Trimming removed 5 bases at V and 8 bases at J, with 15 bases between. The CDR3 is CAISLSPGREKLFF. The CDR3 nucleotides are TGTGCCATCAGTTTAAGTCCCGGTCGGGAAAAACTGTTTTTT.

This clonotype occurred many times. The genes are TRBV7-2 and TRBJ2-1, with a weak D call TRBD2 (5 bases). The V gene lost 1 base and the J gene lost 7 bases, with 11 bases spanning the gap. Germline assignment: CDR1 SGHTA and CDR2 FQGNSA. This CDR3 region has 14 residues. As DNA, the CDR3 is TGTGCCAGCAGCTTAGGGGGAGTGGGGAATGAGCAGTTCTTC. Protein product: CASSLGGVGNEQFF.

This clonotype occurred many times. This chain uses TRBV6-5 with TRBJ2-3; unclear D gene. V lost 0 bases to trimming and J lost 7 bases, with 8 bases between them. The CDR3 spans 13 residues. Germline assignment: CDR1 MNHEY and CDR2 SVGAGI. The DNA of the CDR3 is TGTGCCAGCAGTTACTCGAAGGGAAATACGCAGTATTTT. It translates to CASSYSKGNTQYF.

The table lists this clonotype with a few counts. The chain recombines TRBV30 with TRBJ1-6; unclear D gene. Germline CDR1 reads GTSNPN; CDR2 reads SVGIG (reference sequence). Trimming pared 2 bases from V and 10 bases from J, leaving 12 bases between. The CDR3 is 13 residues long. The CDR3 region has the DNA TGTGCCTGGAGTACTCCAGGTTTATCACCCCTCCACTTT. Its protein product is CAWSTPGLSPLHF.

Notes on this clonotype: This may stem from a read error, because a much larger clone lies one nucleotide away. CDR3 amino acids: CANITGEFLRETQYF. Written as DNA, the CDR3 is TGTGCCAACATCACGGGAGAGTTTTTGAGGGAGACCCAGTACTTC. The chain recombines TRBV9 with TRBJ2-7, with D possibly being TRBD2 (6 bases). The J call is in doubt because the DNA end fits TRBJ2-5 better. The CDR3 contains 15 residues. Germline CDR1 is SGDLS and CDR2 is YYNGEE.

This clonotype has a handful of counts. A much larger clone lies one base from this, so it may be a read error. This rearrangement joins TRBV9 to TRBJ2-5, with D perhaps TRBD2 (6 bases). The germline V and J ends were trimmed by 2 bases and 4 bases, with 21 bases remaining between them. The CDR3 consists of 17 residues. CDR1 is SGDLS and CDR2 is YYNGEE in the germline V gene. The CDR3 DNA reads TGTGCCAGCAGCGTTCGAGCGTCGGGCGGGGCTGGAGAGACCCAGTACTTC. It yields the protein CASSVRASGGAGETQYF.

Remarks on this clonotype: The CDR3 ends on some other residue instead of the conserved phenylalanine or tryptophan, so this is likely a read error. The chain links TRBV12-3 or TRBV12-4 to TRBJ2-3, with 7 bases that match TRBD2. V shed 3 bases and J 1 base; nucleotides not matched to a gene: 1. This CDR3 spans 14 amino acids. The CDR3 bases are TGTGCCAGCAGTTTTGGGGGGGGCACAGATACGCAGTATTCT. This translates into CASSFGGGTDTQYS.

This clonotype was found many times. The chain carries TRBV6-5 and TRBJ1-2; no reliable D call. The ends were cut back, 7 bases at V and 4 bases at J, with 13 bases in the middle. This CDR3 is 13 amino acids long. CDR1 and CDR2 (germline): MNHEY, SVGAGI. The CDR3 loop reads CASNPGPGYGYTF. CDR3 nucleotides: TGTGCCAGCAACCCTGGGCCCGGCTATGGCTACACCTTC.

The rearrangement links TRBV7-2 to TRBJ2-3, with 9 nucleotides matching TRBD1. Germline CDR1 SGHTA, CDR2 FQGNSA. V trimming: 3 bases; J trimming: 2 bases; junction bases outside the gene matches: 9. CDR3 length: 17 amino acids. DNA of the CDR3: TGTGCCAGCAGCTTCCACCGGACAGGGGCGTCCACAGATACGCAGTATTTT. It translates to CASSFHRTGASTDTQYF.

This clonotype was recorded at least ten times. The chain combines TRBV7-2 with TRBJ2-5; TRBD2 matches 13 bases. The germline gives CDR1 SGHTA, CDR2 FQGNSA. The CDR3 sequence is 18 residues long. V shed 4 bases, J shed 5 bases, and the junction held 13 bases outside the gene matches. The CDR3 DNA is TGTGCCAGCAGCTCCCCGGGACTAGCGGGGCGGAGTAAGGAGACCCAGTACTTC. It translates to CASSSPGLAGRSKETQYF. The full variable domain, its missing parts supplied by reference TRBV7-2 and TRBJ2-5, is GAGVSQSPSNKVTEKGKDVELRCDPISGHTALYWYRQSLGQGLEFLIYFQGNSAPDKSGLPSDRFSAERTGGSVSTLTIQRTQQEDSAVYLCASSSPGLAGRSKETQYFGPGTRLLVL.

This clonotype occurred many times. The chain uses TRBV7-9 and TRBJ2-5, with 14 positions matching TRBD2. Germline V CDR1 and CDR2: SEHNR, FQNEAQ (reference sequence). V was clipped by 3 bases and J by 1 base; unmatched bases: 4. This CDR3 comprises 17 residues. CDR3 DNA: TGTGCCAGCAGCTTGACCGGGACTAGCGGGGGCCAAGAGACCCAGTACTTC. Translated, it gives CASSLTGTSGGQETQYF.

The sample holds many counts of this clonotype. The gene calls are TRBV27 and TRBJ2-1; D is tentatively TRBD1 or TRBD2 (6 bases each). CDR1 is MNHEY, CDR2 SMNVEV, per germline (reference sequence). The CDR3 sequence is 18 residues long. Trimming cost V 0 bases and J 1 base, with 16 bases left between them. CDR3 protein: CASSLSSWRGASYNEQFF. The CDR3 coding sequence is TGTGCCAGCAGTTTATCGAGCTGGAGGGGGGCTTCCTACAATGAGCAGTTCTTC.

Points on this clonotype: At one boundary the junction diverges from the germline segment, which might be a read error. V usage is TRBV7-2 and J usage is TRBJ1-6; a weak D match, TRBD1 (5 bases). Germline V lookup: CDR1 SGHTA, CDR2 FQGNSA. The CDR3 extends over 13 amino acids. Here the CDR3 reads CACSLGVGSPLHF. The CDR3 region has the DNA TGTGCCTGCAGCTTAGGGGTTGGTTCACCCCTCCACTTT.

This clonotype came up a few times. The chain is built from TRBV6-6 and TRBJ2-1; 14 positions match TRBD2. Unmatched junction bases numbered 6, after V lost 5 bases and J lost 9 bases. The CDR3 has 15 amino acids. Germline V gives CDR1 MNHNY, CDR2 SVGAGI (reference sequence). In nucleotides, the CDR3 is TGTGCCAGCAGTCCGACTAGCGGGGGGGCTAGTGAGCAGTTCTTC. Translating it yields CASSPTSGGASEQFF.

The chain is built from TRBV20-1 and TRBJ2-5; TRBD1 is a possible D gene (6 bases). CDR3 length: 13 residues. Trimming shortened V by 3 bases and J by 5 bases, and 13 bases separated the two germline ends. Germline V gives CDR1 DFQATT, CDR2 SNEGSKA (reference sequence). In DNA, the CDR3 is TGCAGTGCTAGGCAGACAGGCTTGGAGACCCAGTACTTC. Its translation: CSARQTGLETQYF.

There are a few counts of this clonotype. This may stem from a read error, because a much larger clone lies one nucleotide away. V is TRBV20-1 and J is TRBJ2-5; no clear D gene. The germline V gene has CDR1 DFQATT and CDR2 SNEGSKA (reference sequence). Trimming took 0 bases from V and 11 from J, leaving 19 bases between them. The CDR3 is 14 amino acids. The CDR3 region is CSARDNSFSSEQYF. The CDR3 DNA follows: TGCAGTGCTAGAGATAATAGCTTCTCATCTGAGCAGTACTTC.

This clonotype occurred many times. V gene TRBV25-1 combines with J gene TRBJ1-4; D is uncertain. The CDR3 contains 12 residues. Trimming pared 5 bases from V and 7 bases from J, leaving 8 bases between. Germline V gene data show CDR1 as MGHDK and CDR2 as SYGVNS. CDR3 loop: CASSLHAEKLFF. The CDR3 nucleotides read TGTGCCAGCAGTCTCCATGCTGAAAAACTGTTTTTT.

Many counts were recorded for this clonotype. V gene TRBV6-2 or TRBV6-3 combines with J gene TRBJ2-3; TRBD2 matches 9 bases. J was trimmed by 2 bases and V by 7 bases; bases with no gene match: 10. This CDR3 region has 16 residues. CDR1 is MNHEY, CDR2 SVGEGT, per germline. The CDR3 sequence: CASTLTSGLPTDTQYF. CDR3 DNA sequence: TGTGCCAGCACCCTAACTAGCGGGCTGCCCACAGATACGCAGTATTTT.